This entry concerns a single TCR beta chain. Per germline, CDR1 DFQATT and CDR2 SNEGSKA (reference sequence). V dropped 6 bases and J dropped 7 bases, with 25 bases sitting between them. This CDR3 is built from 15 residues. Through a sample-barcoded 5' primer and a J-beta primer mix, a second PCR was run for roughly 6 to 11 cycles. CDR3-containing paired-end reads numbered at least 2.5 million in each sample. TCRdb reprocessed the 5' RACE reads via MiXCR and lists one record per CDR3 protein. The repertoire holds fewer than 900,000 distinct CDR3 sequences, roughly 35% seen once, with approximately 12% in the top ten. This record comes from a study of blood T cells in healthy people across ages.

The sequencing input was blood. This TCR came from a man between 18 and 35 years old in good health. The V and J genes are TRBV20-1 and TRBJ2-7; the D gene is possibly TRBD1 (6 bases). For the CDR3, the DNA is TGCAGTGCCCCAAAAGGGGCAGGGGTAAGGAGTGAGCAGTACTTC. Its protein is CSAPKGAGVRSEQYF.